The 27 T cell receptor beta chains presented below share a single source sample, sequenced in a study of blood T cell repertoires in COVID-19. Clones were read by immunoSEQ multiplex PCR, and TCRdb kept only the in-frame ones, dropping some. The sample carries 90,000 to 120,000 clones, 80% to 90% recorded once. The specimen sequenced was peripheral blood. The source of these receptors is an elderly woman with acute or convalescent COVID-19.

This rearrangement joins TRBV6-6 to TRBJ1-6; 7 positions agree with TRBD1. CDR3 length: 18 residues. Trimming removed 5 bases from V and 10 bases from J; junction bases left unmatched: 20. The germline gives CDR1 MNHNY, CDR2 SVGAGI (reference sequence). This CDR3 is CASSPGQIVIGGGSPLHF. The CDR3 coding sequence is TGTGCCAGCAGTCCGGGACAGATAGTCATAGGTGGTGGATCACCCCTCCACTTT.

This chain connects TRBV7-8 to TRBJ2-2, with a weak D call TRBD2 (7 bases). Per germline, CDR1 SGHVS and CDR2 FQNEAQ. The CDR3 runs 16 residues. Trimming stripped 5 bases from V and 6 bases from J, with 19 bases between. The CDR3 sequence: CASSGTVGGPSGELFF. DNA of the CDR3: TGTGCCAGCAGCGGGACTGTGGGGGGGCCGTCCGGGGAGCTGTTTTTT.

This chain uses TRBV4-3 with TRBJ1-2, with 12 bases lining up with TRBD1. The length of the CDR3 is 15 residues. The germline gives CDR1 LGHNA, CDR2 YSLEER. J was trimmed by 8 bases and V by 4 bases; bases with no gene match: 8. For the CDR3, the DNA is TGCGCCAGCAGCCCAAGGGGACAGGGGGCGCCGGGCTACACCTTC. It encodes CASSPRGQGAPGYTF.

This clone occurred a few times. The rearrangement links TRBV15 to TRBJ2-1; no reliable D call. Trimming took 0 bases from V and 4 from J, leaving 7 bases between them. Germline V gene data show CDR1 as LNHNV and CDR2 as YYDKDF (reference sequence). This CDR3 spans 14 amino acids. CDR3 sequence (DNA): TGTGCCACCAGCAGAGATCCCAGTTACAATGAGCAGTTCTTC. As protein: CATSRDPSYNEQFF.

V gene TRBV7-8 combines with J gene TRBJ2-1, with D maybe TRBD2 (7 bases). There are 15 residues in the CDR3. Germline V gene data show CDR1 as SGHVS and CDR2 as FQNEAQ. The V end lost 1 base, the J end lost 8 bases, and 15 bases lay between the germline ends. The chain's CDR3 is CASSLGWGGIDEQFF. In DNA form, the CDR3 reads TGTGCCAGCAGCTTAGGCTGGGGGGGCATTGATGAGCAGTTCTTC.

In this sample, this clone turned up once. The rearrangement uses TRBV6-5 and TRBJ1-1; the D gene is possibly TRBD1 (5 bases). V was shortened by 0 bases and J by 6 bases, with 14 bases between the two germline ends. CDR1 MNHEY and CDR2 SVGAGI come from the germline V gene. The length of the CDR3 is 15 residues. The CDR3 loop reads CASSYSGAGRAEAFF. The CDR3, as DNA: TGTGCCAGCAGTTACTCGGGCGCAGGGAGGGCTGAAGCTTTCTTT.

The V and J genes are TRBV10-3 and TRBJ2-4; the D gene is possibly TRBD1 (5 bases). Trimming stripped 10 bases from V and 1 base from J, with 14 bases between. Germline-derived CDR1 and CDR2 are ENHRY and SYGVKD. The CDR3 has 14 residues. The CDR3 nucleotides read TGTGCCACCCAGGGCGAGATGGCCAAAAACATTCAGTACTTC. Protein: CATQGEMAKNIQYF.

The CDR3 loop reads CASSPPTLSNYGYTF. For the CDR3, the DNA is TGTGCCAGCAGCCCACCAACTCTATCTAACTATGGCTACACCTTC. V gene TRBV7-2 combines with J gene TRBJ1-2; D remains ambiguous. The V gene lost 5 bases and the J gene lost 0 bases, with 13 bases spanning the gap. The CDR3 runs 15 residues. Germline lookup yields CDR1 SGHTA and CDR2 FQGNSA.

This clone was seen only once. J is TRBJ1-6 and V is TRBV4-3, with D uncertain. Germline V gene lookup returns CDR1 LGHNA and CDR2 YSLEER. The CDR3 has 16 amino acids. Trimming shortened V by 0 bases and J by 5 bases, and 11 bases separated the two germline ends. Written as DNA, the CDR3 is TGCGCCAGCAGCCAAGAAGTCGGTCCCGATAATTCACCCCTCCACTTT. Residues: CASSQEVGPDNSPLHF.

CDR3 sequence (DNA): TGCGCCAGCCGATTAAGGACAGGGGATAACTATGGCTACACCTTC. Protein product: CASRLRTGDNYGYTF. The gene calls are TRBV5-1 and TRBJ1-2; 9 nucleotides match TRBD1. Germline V gene data show CDR1 as SGHRS and CDR2 as YFSETQ. V was clipped by 7 bases and J by 1 base; unmatched bases: 8. The CDR3 spans 15 residues.

This chain joins TRBV6-6 and TRBJ2-7; possible D gene TRBD2, 6 bases. Trimming took off 5 bases at V and 6 bases at J, with 11 bases between the two ends. This CDR3 spans 12 amino acids. Germline CDR1 is MNHNY and CDR2 is SVGAGI (reference sequence). The CDR3 spells CASSNGGSEQYF. CDR3 sequence (DNA): TGTGCCAGCAGTAATGGGGGGAGCGAGCAGTACTTC.

The chain employs TRBV9 and TRBJ2-2; no firm D call. The ends were cut back, 4 bases at V and 0 bases at J, with 10 bases in the middle. The CDR3 is made up of 15 amino acids. Germline CDR1 reads SGDLS; CDR2 reads YYNGEE. This CDR3 reads CASSPQDSNTGELFF. The CDR3 DNA reads as TGTGCCAGCAGCCCCCAAGACTCGAACACCGGGGAGCTGTTTTTT.

The CDR3 region is CASSVDDRMNTEAFF. CDR3 nucleotide sequence: TGCGCCAGCAGCGTTGACGACAGGATGAACACTGAAGCTTTCTTT. The chain has TRBV5-1 and TRBJ1-1; D might be TRBD1 (6 bases). Germline CDR1 reads SGHRS; CDR2 reads YFSETQ. This CDR3 comprises 15 residues. V lost 4 bases, J lost 0 bases, and 13 bases lay in between.

Remarks on this clone: A read error may produce the germline difference seen at one junction end. The chain uses TRBV12-3 or TRBV12-4 and TRBJ2-7; the match to TRBD2 covers 11 bases. This CDR3 is 13 amino acids long. In DNA, the CDR3 is TGTGCCAGCAGCCTGGGGGGACTAGCGGAGCCGTACTTC. Translating gives CASSLGGLAEPYF.

This clone was found a few times. The DNA of the CDR3 is TGCGCCAGCAGTGAGTTGCCGGACAGCTACGAGCAGTACTTC. Translating gives CASSELPDSYEQYF. The V gene is TRBV10-1, the J gene TRBJ2-7, with D possibly being TRBD1 (6 bases). Germline lookup yields CDR1 WNHNN and CDR2 SYGVQD (reference sequence). V gave up 1 base and J gave up 3 bases, with 10 bases separating them. The CDR3 consists of 14 residues.

This chain joins TRBV27 and TRBJ2-2; D call uncertain. CDR3 length: 13 amino acids. V was shortened by 6 bases and J by 5 bases, with 10 bases between the two germline ends. Germline V gene sequence: CDR1 MNHEY, CDR2 SMNVEV (reference sequence). The CDR3 here is CASRRSRTGELFF. CDR3 bases: TGTGCCAGCAGGAGGTCTAGGACCGGGGAGCTGTTTTTT.

V gene TRBV5-6 combines with J gene TRBJ1-2; 8 bases map to TRBD1. This CDR3 is 13 amino acids long. The germline V gene has CDR1 SGHDT and CDR2 YYEEEE. Trimming at V came to 3 bases and at J to 6 bases, leaving 4 bases not matched to a gene. CDR3 sequence: CASSWPGQDGYTF. CDR3 DNA: TGTGCCAGCAGCTGGCCGGGACAGGATGGCTACACCTTC. The full variable domain, completed using reference TRBV5-6 and TRBJ1-2, is DAGVTQSPTHLIKTRGQQVTLRCSPKSGHDTVSWYQQALGQGPQFIFQYYEEEERQRGNFPDRFSGHQFPNYSSELNVNALLLGDSALYLCASSWPGQDGYTFGSGTRLTVV.

This chain links TRBV21-1 with TRBJ1-5; TRBD1 is taken as the D call from the table, unchecked against the DNA. TRBV21-1 is a documented pseudogene. The CDR3 extends over 18 amino acids. CDR3 protein: CASSKSPRGPGGCQPQHF. CDR3 in DNA: TGTGCCAGCAGTAAATCCCCTCGGGGGCCAGGGGGCTGTCAGCCCCAGCATTTT.

The chain recombines TRBV27 with TRBJ2-7; 7 bases are a match to TRBD1. From germline, CDR1 is MNHEY and CDR2 SMNVEV (reference sequence). The CDR3 is made up of 16 amino acids. V lost 5 bases and J lost 3; bases outside the gene matches: 13. The CDR3 here is CASSPNPPQGFYEQYF. The CDR3, as DNA: TGTGCCAGCAGTCCCAACCCTCCACAGGGGTTCTACGAGCAGTACTTC.

This clone has only one observation. The chain employs TRBV19 and TRBJ2-2; D is possibly TRBD2 (5 bases). CDR3 size: 12 residues. CDR1 and CDR2 from the germline V gene are LNHDA and SQIVND (reference sequence). The ends were cut back, 5 bases at V and 6 bases at J, with 7 bases in the middle. The CDR3 bases are TGTGCCAGTAGTGGGAGTCCCGGGGAGCTGTTTTTT. Translated, it gives CASSGSPGELFF. Complete variable domain (other parts from reference TRBV19 and TRBJ2-2): DGGITQSPKYLFRKEGQNVTLSCEQNLNHDAMYWYRQDPGQGLRLIYYSQIVNDFQKGDIAEGYSVSREKKESFPLTVTSAQKNPTAFYLCASSGSPGELFFGEGSRLTVL.

The gene calls are TRBV28 and TRBJ2-5; TRBD2 aligns across 7 bases. The CDR3 has 14 amino acids. The V segment lost 4 bases and the J segment 1 base; nucleotides outside the gene matches: 3. Germline CDR1 and CDR2: MDHEN and SYDVKM. The CDR3 bases are TGTGCCAGCAGTTCCCAGCGGGGCCAAGAGACCCAGTACTTC. It specifies CASSSQRGQETQYF.

This chain uses TRBV24-1 with TRBJ2-3; 9 bases fit TRBD2. Per the germline V gene, CDR1 is KGHDR and CDR2 is SFDVKD. The J segment lost 2 bases and the V segment lost 5 bases, leaving 4 bases of the junction unmatched. The CDR3 is 15 residues long. CDR3: CATSALAGLTDTQYF. The CDR3, as DNA: TGTGCCACCAGTGCCCTAGCGGGGCTCACAGATACGCAGTATTTT.

This chain uses TRBV29-1 with TRBJ1-2, with unresolved D. Between the trimmed V and J ends, which lost 6 bases and 3 bases, there was a span of 8 bases. Germline CDR1 SQVTM, CDR2 ANQGSEA. The length of the CDR3 is 11 residues. The CDR3 here is CSVSPYYGYTF. CDR3 nucleotide sequence: TGCAGCGTCAGTCCCTACTATGGCTACACCTTC.

The CDR3 DNA reads TGCGCCAGCAGTCCCGACAGGGCGGCTCCAGAGACCCAGTACTTC. It yields the protein CASSPDRAAPETQYF. The chain carries TRBV5-1 and TRBJ2-5; 7 nucleotides agree with TRBD1. After removal of 5 bases from V and 4 bases from J, the junction contained 11 bases not matched to a gene. CDR3 size: 15 residues. CDR1 SGHRS and CDR2 YFSETQ come from the germline V gene.

This clone has a single count. V gene TRBV10-1 combines with J gene TRBJ2-1, with TRBD1 matching over 9 bases. Trimming at V came to 4 bases and at J to 7 bases, leaving 11 bases not matched to a gene. The CDR3 has 16 residues. The V gene's germline CDR1 is WNHNN and CDR2 SYGVQD (reference sequence). The CDR3 DNA follows: TGCGCCAGCAGTGCTGACAGGGGGATTTTGAGGAATGAGCAGTTCTTC. Its translation is CASSADRGILRNEQFF.

The chain is built from TRBV4-1 and TRBJ1-2, with D perhaps matching TRBD1 (6 bases). This CDR3 is 15 amino acids long. V dropped 1 base and J dropped 2 bases, with 11 bases sitting between them. Per germline, CDR1 MGHRA and CDR2 YSYEKL. CDR3 DNA: TGCGCCAGCAGCCAAGCTTTTCAGGGGAACTATGGCTACACCTTC. Amino acids: CASSQAFQGNYGYTF.

The chain joins TRBV6-1 to TRBJ2-7; TRBD1 aligns across 9 bases. Germline lookup yields CDR1 MNHNS and CDR2 SASEGT. This CDR3 is 14 amino acids long. V lost 1 base, J lost 6 bases, and 4 bases stayed unmatched. The CDR3 nucleotides are TGTGCCAGCAGTGAAGTGGGGACAGGGAGCGAGCAGTACTTC. Protein: CASSEVGTGSEQYF.